This T cell receptor (beta chain) is from a study of cytomegalovirus exposure and HLA in healthy donors (dated by TCRdb to the late 2010s). Concerning the study at large: According to an earlier analysis of 587 of the donors, about 170 million T cells yielded 117 million unique TCR beta sequences and around 280 Gb of sequence data. The number of typed donors differed by locus: roughly 629-640 for A, B, C, DRB1 and DQB1; 522 for DQA1; 606 for DPA1; and roughly 490 for DPB1. Every discovery cohort repertoire had been produced on one sequencing platform. An earlier analysis of approximately 580 of the donors used high-throughput TCR beta sequencing to judge whether each TCR beta V gene segment behaved as functional or pseudogenic. A later genetic analysis used genome-wide SNP genotypes for about 55% of the 666 donors, treating that subset as a discovery cohort. To predict cytomegalovirus infection status, the study combined high-throughput TCR immunosequencing, statistical association of individual TCRs with disease status, and machine learning. Roughly 5 DR-DQ haplotypes were handled as single units for association and clustering, since linkage in the cohort was strong. Rather than drawing on any new phenotypic data, the later analysis identified candidate immune exposures from TCR beta sequences and the way those sequences occurred across donors. Donor age, sex, ethnicity and CMV serostatus were collected together with the repertoire data. Among 300 to 450 genotyped donors of the cohort, an average of about 240,000 unique TCR beta nucleotide sequences were sequenced per donor, around a sixth of them non-productive. Class I and class II HLA loci were covered by the typing at four-digit resolution. A later analysis re-examined previously published TCR beta repertoires from 610 or so donors and added high-resolution HLA genotyping to investigate patterns of TCR occurrence. The study profiled the T cell repertoires of around 700 subjects by immunosequencing and related them to cytomegalovirus serostatus. Of the approximately 400 genotyped donors, 65% to 90% fell in the genetic ancestry cluster associated with self-reported Caucasian donors. Roughly 320 gigabases of sequencing data and 75 million to 85 million unique TCR sequences made up an early release that covered roughly 670 HLA-typed donors. The study was designed to test whether signatures of past pathogen exposure could be identified by cataloging public T cell receptors. A separate validation cohort of over 95 different subjects was used in addition to the 666-subject first cohort. What the work shows at the level of the full study, not this receptor alone: Strong co-occurrence of HLA alleles, especially DR and DQ, made assigning TCR associations to individual alleles difficult. In a later genetic analysis, a missense DCLRE1C variant was associated with V-gene and J-gene trimming of TCR beta chains, and the association was replicated in an independent cohort. Across donors, most TCR sequences were observed very rarely, whereas some public TCRs were present in many individuals. CMV serostatus was the only immune exposure information available for the cohort. In a later analysis, TCR association rates were found to vary across HLA loci, with the most associated TCRs seen for DRB1 alleles and the fewest for HLA-C alleles. Because HLA typing was missing for some donors at each locus, association tests included only the typed subset. A later genetic analysis reported fewer N-insertions in productive TCRs among donors in an Asian-associated ancestry cluster than the roughly 640-donor mean. In a later analysis, around 17,000 TCR beta sequences were associated with specific HLA alleles at a false discovery rate of 0.05. In an earlier analysis of around 500 of the donors, most TCR beta V segments appeared in productive rearrangements about 90% or about 30% of the time, broadly matching IMGT annotations. Compared with equally common non-associated chains, HLA-associated TCR beta chains in a later analysis were more clonally expanded and had lower generation probabilities. The 87-base-pair reads could not distinguish some IMGT-functional V segments, including TRBV6-2 and TRBV6-3, so those segments were excluded. The study gave a list of 150 to 200 TCR beta chains associated with cytomegalovirus. A group of highly shared sequence variants was considered likely to be a technical artifact of the sequencing pipeline. A few of the identified cytomegalovirus-associated TCR beta chains were confirmed in vitro to be specific for cytomegalovirus antigens. Correlated functional status among segregating V segments might reflect linkage disequilibrium, but an unknown experimental factor could not be ruled out. Only TCR beta chains were sequenced in this cohort, and the absence of alpha or paired-chain data limited detectable features. Because counts were too low, approximately 18 rarely observed V segments, including chromosome 9 orphons, were excluded from the earlier analysis of under 650 of the donors. According to the authors, the approach could potentially be generalized to other disease states and immunological phenotypes. In a later analysis, most CMV-associated TCR beta chains were found to appear HLA-restricted, with HLA associations seemingly driven largely by CMV exposure. A later analysis reported that several top co-occurrence clusters appeared linked to parvovirus B19, influenza, CMV and Epstein-Barr virus. Roughly uniform sequencing depth across donors was assumed in presence/absence analyses, although this assumption may not hold. In both the original and validation cohorts, the classifier was reported to diagnose cytomegalovirus status with high specificity and sensitivity. A further reported finding was that TCR beta sequences accurately predicted the HLA-A and HLA-B alleles for most subjects in the first cohort.

The cohort consisted of approximately 690 healthy bone marrow donors. At the time of sampling, every cohort member was nominally healthy, though immune exposures that went unrecorded were likely present. The donor tested CMV seronegative and was one of the 352 seronegative cohort members. Every donor gave a peripheral blood sample, and the peripheral blood mononuclear cells from that sample were used for TCR beta sequencing. Genomic DNA was extracted from the blood cell samples with the Qiagen DNeasy Blood Extraction Kit. Notes on this clone: Its cognate antigen has yet to be identified.

CDR1 and CDR2 were assigned from the germline V gene as SGHDN and FVKESK. V drops 3 bases and J drops 8 bases, leaving 22 bases in between. The CDR3 goes from the cysteine to the phenylalanine over 17 residues. Of the read, only the CDR3 DNA is kept; its 51 bases are in frame from base 1. The library was built by means of the immunoSEQ multiplex PCR assay. For the multiplex PCR, a mixture combining 60 forward primers for TCR Vbeta segments and 13 reverse primers for TCR Jbeta segments was used. A multiplex PCR assay on genomic DNA amplified the CDR3 region of rearranged TCR beta genes. The Illumina HiSeq System was used to sequence the amplified TCR beta libraries as 87-base-pair reads. The study's own analysis went as follows. A later analysis counted about 76 million unique TCR beta chains across the 690 or so repertoires, and 9.5 million to 11 million of these chains were shared by at least two donors. To remove PCR and sequencing errors, raw reads were error-corrected and collapsed into unique sequences using a nearest-neighbor algorithm that merged closely related sequences. V, D and J gene segments were assigned by aligning CDR3 sequences to IMGT reference sequences. Each retained sequence needed at least a six-nucleotide match to both a V gene segment and a J gene segment. Rearrangements were called productive when the CDR3 lacked stop codons and stayed in frame with V and J; all others were non-productive. Following IMGT convention, CDR3 was defined as the stretch from the second conserved V-encoded cysteine up to the conserved J-encoded phenylalanine. The earlier analysis of 587 of the donors excluded any sequence lacking an unambiguous match to a single V gene segment. An earlier analysis of fewer than 750 of the donors called V segments functional above 56.7% productive rearrangements and segregating when the between-donor standard deviation exceeded 5%. A statistical classification framework was developed to diagnose cytomegalovirus status using the catalog of TCR beta chain sequences. In a later analysis, TCR nucleotide sequences were compared against IMGT/GENE-DB human TR gene sequences so that V and J genes could be assigned. In a later analysis, CDR3 sequences and most-parsimonious VDJ recombination scenarios were assigned using the TCRdist pipeline. In a later analysis, each TCR beta chain was defined by its CDR3 amino acid sequence together with its V-gene family, and reads without a unique V-gene family were excluded. A later analysis removed several hundred highly shared, low-generation-probability nucleotide sequences to deal with suspected cross-contamination and a sequencing artifact. In a later analysis, a clonal expansion index was calculated for each public chain from normalized within-repertoire ranks of inferred template counts. Generation probabilities in a later analysis came from a VDJ recombination model fitted to out-of-frame rearrangements, and those results were checked against IGoR. In a later analysis, TCR-TCR, TCR-HLA and TCR-CMV co-occurrence was scored with hypergeometric tests, and a repertoire-size bias correction was applied to TCR pairs. False discovery rates were estimated in a later analysis by permuting HLA or CMV assignments 20 times. In a later analysis, co-occurring TCRs were grouped using DBSCAN, with TCRdist sequence similarity added in when clustering inside HLA-allele-positive subsets. Repertoires with fewer than 30,000 or more than 120,000 public chains were left out of co-occurrence clustering, as were roughly five repertoires with anomalous nucleotide sharing. TCRdb holds this immuneACCESS table with in-frame rearrangements only. Some clones are missing; in checked studies, unresolved V genes explain under half, and the rest has no known cause. That table is the source of V, J and clone size, and D and trimming were worked out from the DNA. This specimen's table enumerates some 33,000 clones. The top ten clones comprise about 5% of the sample.

Sequencing was done on a sample of PBMCs. The sequence was collected from a female donor in good health and CMV-seronegative. The chain uses TRBV14 and TRBJ1-4; perhaps TRBD1 is the D gene, with 5 bases matching. Here is the DNA: TGTGCCAGCAGCCAGCCCTCCCTAGTGGGGGGAAGGGAAAAACTGTTTTTT. Its protein reads: CASSQPSLVGGREKLFF.